This TCR beta chain was recovered during a study of blood T cell repertoires in COVID-19. Study-level background: Acute and convalescent COVID-19 specimens originated in the United States, Italy and Spain.

During active infection, Seattle patients enrolled and were then monitored through disease. Sequencing used immunoSEQ multiplex PCR; TCRdb keeps in-frame clones, though not all of them. The sample consists of about 500,000 clones, roughly 89% of them appearing once. The V and J ends lost 3 bases and 0 bases respectively, with 11 bases between them. The CDR3 length is 15 residues. Germline values: CDR1 LNHDA, CDR2 SQIVND (reference sequence). The sequencing input was peripheral blood. The chain joins TRBV19 to TRBJ2-5; a weak D match, TRBD1 (6 bases). The source is a man between 18 and 35 years old with COVID-19, enrolled during active disease. DNA for the CDR3: TGTGCCAGTAGTATGGACAGTTTTTACCAAGAGACCCAGTACTTC. Translated, it gives CASSMDSFYQETQYF.